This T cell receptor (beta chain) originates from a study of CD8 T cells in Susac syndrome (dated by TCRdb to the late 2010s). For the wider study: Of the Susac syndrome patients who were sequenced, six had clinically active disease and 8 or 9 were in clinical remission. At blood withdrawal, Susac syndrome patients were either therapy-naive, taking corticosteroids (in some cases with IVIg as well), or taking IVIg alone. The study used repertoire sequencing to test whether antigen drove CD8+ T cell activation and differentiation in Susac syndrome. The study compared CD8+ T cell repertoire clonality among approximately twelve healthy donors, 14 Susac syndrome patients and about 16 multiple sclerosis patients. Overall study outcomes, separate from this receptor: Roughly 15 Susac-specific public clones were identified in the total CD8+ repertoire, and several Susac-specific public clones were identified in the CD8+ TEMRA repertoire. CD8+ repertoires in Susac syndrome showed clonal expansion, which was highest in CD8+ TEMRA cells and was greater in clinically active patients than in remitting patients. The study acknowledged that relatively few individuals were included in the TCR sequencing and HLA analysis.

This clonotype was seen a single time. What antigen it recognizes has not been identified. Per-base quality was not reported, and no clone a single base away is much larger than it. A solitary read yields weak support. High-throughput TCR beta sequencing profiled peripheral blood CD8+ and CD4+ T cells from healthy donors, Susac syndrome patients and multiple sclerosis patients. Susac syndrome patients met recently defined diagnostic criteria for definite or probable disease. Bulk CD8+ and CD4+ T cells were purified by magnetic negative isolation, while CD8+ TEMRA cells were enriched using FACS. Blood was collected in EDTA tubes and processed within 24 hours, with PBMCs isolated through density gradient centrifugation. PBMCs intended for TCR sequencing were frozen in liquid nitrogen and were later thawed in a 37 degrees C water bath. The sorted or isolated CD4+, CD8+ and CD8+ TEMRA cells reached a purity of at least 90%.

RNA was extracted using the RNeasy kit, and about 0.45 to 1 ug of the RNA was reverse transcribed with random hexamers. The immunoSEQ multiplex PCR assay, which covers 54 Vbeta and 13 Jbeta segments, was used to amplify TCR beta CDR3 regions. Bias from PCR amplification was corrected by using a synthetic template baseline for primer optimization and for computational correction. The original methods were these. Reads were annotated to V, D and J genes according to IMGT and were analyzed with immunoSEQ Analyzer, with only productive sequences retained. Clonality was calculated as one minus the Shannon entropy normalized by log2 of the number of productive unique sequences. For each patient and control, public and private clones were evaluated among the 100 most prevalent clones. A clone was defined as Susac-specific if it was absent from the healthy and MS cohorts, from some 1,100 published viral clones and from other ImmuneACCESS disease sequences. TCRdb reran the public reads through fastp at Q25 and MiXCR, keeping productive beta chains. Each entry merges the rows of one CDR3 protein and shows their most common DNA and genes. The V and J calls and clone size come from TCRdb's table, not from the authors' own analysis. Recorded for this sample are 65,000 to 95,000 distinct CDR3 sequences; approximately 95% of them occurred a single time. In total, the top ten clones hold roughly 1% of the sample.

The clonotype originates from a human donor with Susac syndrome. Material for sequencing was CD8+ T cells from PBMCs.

The sequenced DNA is TGCAGTGCTAAAGCGGGAGGTCTGGGAGATACGCAGTATTTT. It translates to CSAKAGGLGDTQYF. The chain uses TRBV20-1 and TRBJ2-3; a stretch of 9 junction bases matches TRBD2. The CDR3 measures 14 amino acids from cysteine to phenylalanine. The entry retains the CDR3 DNA only, 42 bases that are in frame from base 1. At the junction V is shortened by 4 bases and J by 5 bases; bases outside the gene matches: 7. The germline V gene (reference sequence) gives CDR1 as DFQATT and CDR2 as SNEGSKA.